The 10 T cell receptor beta chains given below trace back to one sample, sequenced in a study of CD8+ T cells in alopecia areata. Investigators isolated RNA and reverse transcribed it into cDNA to act as the sequencing template. TCRdb keeps only in-frame clones here, not all; method: immunoSEQ multiplex PCR. The sample contains 60,000 to 90,000 clones, 60% to 70% of which appear only once. This sample's treatment: oral pan-JAK inhibitor, 5-10 mg twice daily. The specimen was CD8+ T cells sorted from blood, collected at week 24, from a patient treated with tofacitinib. Source of these receptors: a human donor with alopecia areata.

Points on this clone: Other DNA sequences in the sample encode the same CDR3. The chain links TRBV29-1 to TRBJ1-1, with D tentatively TRBD1 (5 bases). Germline V CDR1 and CDR2: SQVTM, ANQGSEA. The CDR3 consists of 10 residues. Trimming cost V 4 bases and J 8 bases, with 8 bases left between them. The CDR3: CSVGGKEAFF. The DNA for the CDR3 is TGCAGCGTTGGGGGGAAGGAAGCTTTCTTT.

The V call is TRBV28, the J call TRBJ2-7; perhaps TRBD1 as D (5 bases). The CDR3 runs to 14 residues. V lost 7 bases, J lost 2 bases, and 15 bases lay in between. CDR1 is MDHEN and CDR2 is SYDVKM in the germline V gene. CDR3 residues: CASTIKGPPYEQYF. In DNA form, the CDR3 reads TGTGCCAGCACCATCAAGGGGCCCCCCTACGAGCAGTACTTC.

V and J are TRBV25-1 and TRBJ1-1, with D maybe TRBD1 (6 bases). V was shortened by 3 bases and J by 1 base, with 12 bases between the two germline ends. The CDR3 loop spans 15 amino acids. CDR1 and CDR2 from the germline V gene are MGHDK and SYGVNS. CDR3: CASSEGRGRNTEAFF. The CDR3 DNA is TGTGCCAGCAGTGAGGGCAGGGGCCGGAACACTGAAGCTTTCTTT.

This clone was seen a few times. J is TRBJ1-6 and V is TRBV7-9; D gene uncertain. The CDR3 runs to 16 residues. CDR1 is SEHNR and CDR2 is FQNEAQ in the germline V gene (reference sequence). Trimming removed 1 base from V and 5 bases from J, with 12 bases in between. This CDR3 reads CASSLGPGQDNSPLHF. The CDR3 coding sequence is TGTGCCAGCAGCTTAGGTCCCGGGCAGGATAATTCACCCCTCCACTTT.

The J gene is TRBJ1-5, the V gene TRBV10-3, with D perhaps TRBD1 (5 bases). V was cut by 0 bases and J by 7 bases, with 10 bases left in between. Germline V lookup: CDR1 ENHRY, CDR2 SYGVKD. The CDR3 length is 14 residues. The CDR3 sequence: CAISESRGSQPQHF. CDR3 nucleotide sequence: TGTGCCATCAGTGAGTCGAGGGGAAGCCAGCCCCAGCATTTT.

This chain links TRBV7-9 with TRBJ2-3; 8 bases align to TRBD1. The junction had 6 bases not matched to a gene; V was cut back by 1 base and J by 0 bases. CDR1 and CDR2 (germline): SEHNR, FQNEAQ (reference sequence). The CDR3 consists of 17 residues. The CDR3 bases are TGTGCCAGCAGCTTAGGGATGACAGGGGATAGCACAGATACGCAGTATTTT. Protein product: CASSLGMTGDSTDTQYF.

This chain links TRBV4-1 with TRBJ2-5; TRBD2 is a possible D gene (5 bases). This CDR3 spans 15 amino acids. Germline V lookup: CDR1 MGHRA, CDR2 YSYEKL. Trimming left V 0 bases short and J 5 bases short, with 13 bases between. CDR3 DNA sequence: TGCGCCAGCAGCCAAGATTTCGGGGTTCGCGAGACCCAGTACTTC. Encoded protein: CASSQDFGVRETQYF.

This clone appeared a few times. The chain combines TRBV27 with TRBJ2-6; 9 nucleotides align to TRBD1. Germline trimming cut 0 bases from V and 0 bases from J; bases unmatched to any gene: 9. The germline gives CDR1 MNHEY, CDR2 SMNVEV (reference sequence). This CDR3 has 20 residues. This CDR3 is CASSLSMLGQGSSGANVLTF. The DNA for the CDR3 is TGTGCCAGCAGTTTATCGATGTTGGGACAGGGAAGCTCTGGGGCCAACGTCCTGACTTTC.

This chain uses TRBV30 with TRBJ2-7; perhaps TRBD1 as D (5 bases). Germline CDR1 is GTSNPN and CDR2 is SVGIG (reference sequence). The CDR3 loop spans 12 amino acids. The ends were cut back, 0 bases at V and 6 bases at J, with 9 bases in the middle. As DNA, the CDR3 is TGTGCCTGGAGTGTAATAGGGGTCGAGCAGTACTTC. Amino acid sequence: CAWSVIGVEQYF.

A few counts support this clone. The chain employs TRBV4-1 and TRBJ2-1; the D gene is possibly TRBD1 (5 bases). Germline V gene lookup returns CDR1 MGHRA and CDR2 YSYEKL. Trimming stripped 1 base from V and 1 base from J, with 17 bases between. The CDR3 consists of 18 residues. CDR3: CASSQAPLGERSYNEQFF. Here the CDR3 DNA reads TGCGCCAGCAGCCAAGCACCTTTAGGGGAACGGTCCTACAATGAGCAGTTCTTC.